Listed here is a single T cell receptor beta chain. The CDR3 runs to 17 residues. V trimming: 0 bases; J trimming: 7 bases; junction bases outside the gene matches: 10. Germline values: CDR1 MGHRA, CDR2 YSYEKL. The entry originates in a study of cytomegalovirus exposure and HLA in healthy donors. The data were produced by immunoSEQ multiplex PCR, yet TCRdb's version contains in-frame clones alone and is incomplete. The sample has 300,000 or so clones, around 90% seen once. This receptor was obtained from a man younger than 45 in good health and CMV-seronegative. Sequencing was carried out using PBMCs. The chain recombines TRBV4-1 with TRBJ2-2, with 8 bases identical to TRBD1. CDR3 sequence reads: CASSQELRDRTVGELFF. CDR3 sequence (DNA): TGCGCCAGCAGCCAAGAACTCCGGGACAGGACGGTCGGGGAGCTGTTTTTT.